Shown below are 32 T cell receptor beta chains from a single sample sequenced in a study of OX40 agonist ivuxolimab in advanced cancers. Some clones are missing from TCRdb's copy, which holds only in-frame ones; the method was immunoSEQ multiplex PCR. The data contain 72,000 or so clones, more than 80% of them singletons. The sequenced sample was CD4+ or CD8+ T cells sorted from blood, obtained in a trial of the OX40 agonist ivuxolimab. Receptor source: an adult with an advanced solid tumor such as melanoma, head and neck, liver or kidney cancer.

This clone showed up just once. J is TRBJ1-5 and V is TRBV2; D is unresolved. This CDR3 contains 13 residues. Germline V gene data show CDR1 as SNHLY and CDR2 as FYNNEI. V lost 6 bases, J lost 4 bases, and 10 bases lay in between. CDR3 sequence reads: CASRVQLNQPQHF. In DNA form, the CDR3 reads TGTGCCAGCAGGGTACAGTTGAATCAGCCCCAGCATTTT.

V and J are TRBV28 and TRBJ2-5, with D perhaps assigned TRBD1 or TRBD2 (6 bases each). V was pared by 1 base and J by 5 bases, with 11 bases between. CDR3 length equals 14 residues. CDR1 and CDR2 (germline): MDHEN, SYDVKM. The CDR3 DNA reads TGTGCCAGCAGTTTATCGGGGGCCAGGGAGACCCAGTACTTC. Encoded protein: CASSLSGARETQYF.

This chain links TRBV6-5 with TRBJ2-7; 9 bases agree with TRBD2. The J segment lost 0 bases and the V segment lost 6 bases, leaving 3 bases of the junction unmatched. The length of the CDR3 is 14 residues. In germline, CDR1 is MNHEY, CDR2 SVGAGI. For the CDR3, the DNA is TGTGCCAGCAGCCCTAGCGGGGCCTCCTACGAGCAGTACTTC. Translation gives CASSPSGASYEQYF.

The V gene is TRBV19, the J gene TRBJ1-4; no definite D call. The CDR3 totals 16 residues. V lost 5 bases, J lost 3 bases, and 16 bases lay in between. The germline V gene encodes CDR1 LNHDA and CDR2 SQIVND (reference sequence). CDR3 in DNA: TGTGCCAGTAGTGGGCTGCCAGAGAGCCCTAATGAAAAACTGTTTTTT. Amino acid sequence: CASSGLPESPNEKLFF. Full variable domain (rest looked up from reference TRBV19 and TRBJ1-4): DGGITQSPKYLFRKEGQNVTLSCEQNLNHDAMYWYRQDPGQGLRLIYYSQIVNDFQKGDIAEGYSVSREKKESFPLTVTSAQKNPTAFYLCASSGLPESPNEKLFFGSGTQLSVL.

The chain recombines TRBV7-2 with TRBJ2-1; maybe TRBD1 (5 bases). Germline CDR1 reads SGHTA; CDR2 reads FQGNSA. Trimming took off 1 base at V and 7 bases at J, with 11 bases between the two ends. This CDR3 spans 14 amino acids. DNA of the CDR3: TGTGCCAGCAGCTTAGGCTTCCAGGGTAATGAGCAGTTCTTC. It translates to CASSLGFQGNEQFF.

V is TRBV2 and J is TRBJ2-2, with no clear D. Germline loops: CDR1 SNHLY, CDR2 FYNNEI. Trimming removed 3 bases at V and 6 bases at J, with 5 bases between. The length of the CDR3 is 12 residues. The CDR3 DNA is TGTGCCAGCAGTGAGTGGCCCGGGGAGCTGTTTTTT. Encoded protein: CASSEWPGELFF.

The chain uses TRBV6-1 and TRBJ1-1, with no clear D. V gave up 5 bases and J gave up 10 bases, with 8 bases separating them. Germline V gives CDR1 MNHNS, CDR2 SASEGT. The CDR3 is made up of 10 amino acids. Here the CDR3 reads CASSSLGAFF. In DNA form, the CDR3 reads TGTGCCAGCAGTTCGCTCGGAGCTTTCTTT.

The V call is TRBV7-2, the J call TRBJ2-7, with D possibly being TRBD1 (5 bases). CDR3 length: 12 residues. The germline CDR1 and CDR2 sequences are SGHTA and FQGNSA. Trimming removed 4 bases at V and 3 bases at J, with 7 bases between. The CDR3 region is CASSSQGYEQYF. The CDR3 region has the DNA TGTGCCAGCAGCTCCCAGGGCTACGAGCAGTACTTC.

A few counts support this clone. The chain employs TRBV7-2 and TRBJ2-7; D ambiguous. The CDR3 runs 17 residues. Germline values: CDR1 SGHTA, CDR2 FQGNSA. With 1 base removed from V and 2 bases from J, the gap between germline ends came to 18 bases. CDR3 residues: CASSLVFGSPIPYEQYF. CDR3 in DNA: TGTGCCAGCAGCTTAGTGTTCGGCAGTCCAATCCCCTACGAGCAGTACTTC.

The V and J genes are TRBV2 and TRBJ2-5; 10 bases agree with TRBD2. J gave up 7 bases and V 5 bases, and 7 bases lay outside the gene matches. CDR1 and CDR2 from the germline V gene are SNHLY and FYNNEI. The CDR3 length is 14 residues. CDR3 nucleotide sequence: TGTGCCAGCAGTCCTCAACTAGCGGGGTCGACCCAGTACTTC. Amino acid sequence: CASSPQLAGSTQYF. Variable domain in full (rest from reference TRBV2 and TRBJ2-5): EPEVTQTPSHQVTQMGQEVILRCVPISNHLYFYWYRQILGQKVEFLVSFYNNEISEKSEIFDDQFSVERPDGSNFTLKIRSTKLEDSAMYFCASSPQLAGSTQYFGPGTRLLVL.

This clone was recorded once. The chain combines TRBV11-3 with TRBJ1-1; no clear D gene. The V gene's germline CDR1 is SGHNT and CDR2 YENEEA. Trimming cost V 2 bases and J 2 bases, with 6 bases left between them. The CDR3 has 13 residues. The CDR3, as DNA: TGTGCCAGCAGCTTAATGGAAAACACTGAAGCTTTCTTT. Protein product: CASSLMENTEAFF.

The table lists this clone with a count of one. This sequence joins TRBV4-1 and TRBJ2-6, with TRBD1 matching over 9 bases. The junction had 5 bases not matched to a gene; V was cut back by 3 bases and J by 2 bases. Germline CDR1 reads MGHRA; CDR2 reads YSYEKL. The CDR3 is 17 residues long. CDR3 nucleotide sequence: TGCGCCAGCAGCCAGAGGACAGGGGTTACTGGGGCCAACGTCCTGACTTTC. This encodes CASSQRTGVTGANVLTF.

This clone was seen only once. The chain joins TRBV29-1 to TRBJ1-2, with D perhaps matching TRBD1 (6 bases). This CDR3 region has 16 residues. The V gene's germline CDR1 is SQVTM and CDR2 ANQGSEA. V was trimmed by 6 bases and J by 6 bases, leaving 26 bases between them. The CDR3 DNA is TGCAGCGTCCCCGGCCGCGCCGACAGGACGCGTGATGGCTACACCTTC. This translates into CSVPGRADRTRDGYTF.

CDR3 amino acids: CASTRDRGEKLFF. The CDR3, as DNA: TGTGCCAGTACCCGGGACAGGGGTGAAAAACTGTTTTTT. The J gene is TRBJ1-4, the V gene TRBV2; 10 nucleotides agree with TRBD1. After removal of 9 bases from V and 7 bases from J, the junction contained 5 bases not matched to a gene. Germline CDR1 SNHLY, CDR2 FYNNEI. The length of the CDR3 is 13 residues.

Turning to this clone: This same CDR3 is encoded by further DNA sequences in the sample. The chain recombines TRBV11-3 with TRBJ2-1; 8 bases are a match to TRBD2. Germline V lookup: CDR1 SGHNT, CDR2 YENEEA. The V segment lost 1 base and the J segment 8 bases; nucleotides outside the gene matches: 7. This CDR3 is built from 15 residues. This chain's CDR3 is CASSLGGLAGDEQFF. The CDR3 nucleotides are TGTGCCAGCAGCTTAGGCGGTCTAGCGGGCGATGAGCAGTTCTTC. Full variable domain (outside the CDR3, taken from reference TRBV11-3 and TRBJ2-1): EAGVVQSPRYKIIEKKQPVAFWCNPISGHNTLYWYLQNLGQGPELLIRYENEEAVDDSQLPKDRFSAERLKGVDSTLKIQPAELGDSAVYLCASSLGGLAGDEQFFGPGTRLTVL.

In DNA, the CDR3 is TGTGCCAGTCCTGTATCTTTGAACACTGAAGCTTTCTTT. Translating gives CASPVSLNTEAFF. The J gene is TRBJ1-1, the V gene TRBV18; D gene unclear. The CDR3 spans 13 residues. In germline, CDR1 is KGHSH, CDR2 LQKENI. Trimming stripped 9 bases from V and 0 bases from J, with 11 bases between.

The chain uses TRBV6-6 and TRBJ1-4; no clear D. V shed 6 bases and J shed 7 bases, with 18 bases lying between them. Germline-derived CDR1 and CDR2 are MNHNY and SVGAGI (reference sequence). This CDR3 is 15 amino acids long. The CDR3 region is CASSQITMGSEKLFF. DNA for the CDR3: TGTGCCAGCAGCCAAATTACAATGGGAAGTGAAAAACTGTTTTTT.

J is TRBJ1-5 and V is TRBV6-1; a weak D match, TRBD1 (5 bases). Germline CDR1 reads MNHNS; CDR2 reads SASEGT. The CDR3 is made up of 14 amino acids. The germline V and J ends were trimmed by 6 bases and 0 bases, with 9 bases remaining between them. The CDR3 bases are TGTGCCAGCAGAAGACAGCATAGCAATCAGCCCCAGCATTTT. Translated, it gives CASRRQHSNQPQHF.

V and J are TRBV27 and TRBJ1-6; weak D call: TRBD1 (6 bases). In germline, CDR1 is MNHEY, CDR2 SMNVEV (reference sequence). This CDR3 spans 13 amino acids. Trimming took 6 bases from V and 9 from J, leaving 12 bases between them. The CDR3 DNA sequence: TGTGCCAGCAGGTGGACAGCAATTTCACCCCTCCACTTT. The encoded protein is CASRWTAISPLHF.

The V gene is TRBV29-1, the J gene TRBJ2-1, with unresolved D. Germline V gene data show CDR1 as SQVTM and CDR2 as ANQGSEA. The CDR3 sequence is 11 residues long. V lost 6 bases to trimming and J lost 6 bases, with 9 bases between them. The DNA of the CDR3 is TGCAGCGTAGAGGAGATCAATGAGCAGTTCTTC. This translates into CSVEEINEQFF.

This clone was detected only once. CDR3 coding DNA: TGTGCCAGCAGCAGCGGCTCCTATAATTCACCCCTCCACTTT. The encoded protein is CASSSGSYNSPLHF. The genes are TRBV28 and TRBJ1-6; no firm D call. The CDR3 spans 14 residues. Germline-derived CDR1 and CDR2 are MDHEN and SYDVKM. Trimming pared 6 bases from V and 0 bases from J, leaving 6 bases between.

DNA for the CDR3: TGTGCCAGCAGTGAAACCGGGACAGGGGGCTATGGCTACACCTTC. This translates into CASSETGTGGYGYTF. The V call is TRBV28, the J call TRBJ1-2; 11 nucleotides match TRBD1. The J segment lost 4 bases and the V segment lost 5 bases, leaving 6 bases of the junction unmatched. CDR3 length equals 15 residues. Germline loops: CDR1 MDHEN, CDR2 SYDVKM.

The chain recombines TRBV19 with TRBJ1-6; D gene ambiguous. Trimming took off 7 bases at V and 7 bases at J, with 17 bases between the two ends. Germline CDR1 is LNHDA and CDR2 is SQIVND (reference sequence). The CDR3 contains 15 residues. CDR3 region: CASNSYREYNSPLHF. CDR3 bases: TGTGCCAGTAATAGTTATCGGGAATACAATTCACCCCTCCACTTT.

V is TRBV11-2 and J is TRBJ2-2; D is possibly TRBD2 (6 bases). The V end lost 5 bases, the J end lost 5 bases, and 18 bases lay between the germline ends. The CDR3 runs 16 residues. Looked up from germline, CDR1 is SGHAT and CDR2 is FQNNGV. The CDR3 spells CASSPLEGLRTGELFF. CDR3 DNA sequence: TGTGCCAGCAGCCCCTTGGAGGGATTGAGAACCGGGGAGCTGTTTTTT.

The chain carries TRBV28 and TRBJ1-5; 10 nucleotides align to TRBD1. J gave up 6 bases and V 5 bases, and 13 bases lay outside the gene matches. CDR3 length: 17 amino acids. Germline loops: CDR1 MDHEN, CDR2 SYDVKM. The CDR3 sequence: CASSPGQGRGISQPQHF. In DNA, the CDR3 is TGTGCCAGCAGTCCGGGACAGGGGAGGGGTATCAGTCAGCCCCAGCATTTT. The full variable domain, with the rest looked up from reference TRBV28 and TRBJ1-5, is DVKVTQSSRYLVKRTGEKVFLECVQDMDHENMFWYRQDPGLGLRLIYFSYDVKMKEKGDIPEGYSVSREKKERFSLILESASTNQTSMYLCASSPGQGRGISQPQHFGDGTRLSIL.

The rearrangement joins TRBV5-1 to TRBJ2-7; TRBD2 might be the D (5 bases). Germline V gene sequence: CDR1 SGHRS, CDR2 YFSETQ. There are 15 residues in the CDR3. V was clipped by 3 bases and J by 0 bases, with 13 bases between them. CDR3 nucleotides: TGCGCCAGCAGCTGGGGTGGGAGTCGCTCCTACGAGCAGTACTTC. Translating it yields CASSWGGSRSYEQYF.

The chain has TRBV2 and TRBJ2-5, with 8 positions matching TRBD2. V was pared by 8 bases and J by 4 bases, with 9 bases of the junction left unmatched. This CDR3 region has 14 residues. The germline V gene encodes CDR1 SNHLY and CDR2 FYNNEI. For the CDR3, the DNA is TGTGCCAGCGGCCCCGGGACTAGGGGAGAGACCCAGTACTTC. Protein sequence: CASGPGTRGETQYF.

J is TRBJ1-2 and V is TRBV9; tentative D call: TRBD1 (6 bases). V was trimmed by 0 bases and J by 3 bases, leaving 27 bases between them. CDR3 length: 20 amino acids. Germline CDR1 is SGDLS and CDR2 is YYNGEE. CDR3 amino acids: CASSVAVVVGGARVDYGYTF. The CDR3 DNA reads as TGTGCCAGCAGCGTAGCGGTGGTCGTAGGGGGGGCGAGAGTAGACTATGGCTACACCTTC.

V usage is TRBV2 and J usage is TRBJ2-7, with 7 bases fitting TRBD1. Germline assignment: CDR1 SNHLY and CDR2 FYNNEI. Trimming took 6 bases from V and 8 from J; bases not matched to a gene: 7. The length of the CDR3 is 12 residues. CDR3 sequence (DNA): TGTGCCAGCAGGGTAGGGACAGCCAAGCAGTACGTC. The encoded protein is CASRVGTAKQYV.

The rearrangement joins TRBV2 to TRBJ2-2; D might be TRBD1 (5 bases). The germline V gene has CDR1 SNHLY and CDR2 FYNNEI. The CDR3 has 11 amino acids. Trimming stripped 8 bases from V and 6 bases from J, with 7 bases between. The CDR3, as DNA: TGTGCCAGCTCCAGGGCCGGGGAGCTGTTTTTT. Translated: CASSRAGELFF.

Only a few counts were recorded for this clone. The chain couples TRBV5-6 to TRBJ1-2, with D hard to call. The V gene lost 4 bases and the J gene lost 4 bases, with 14 bases spanning the gap. Germline V gene sequence: CDR1 SGHDT, CDR2 YYEEEE. The CDR3 contains 14 residues. CDR3 residues: CASSDRQLLYGYTF. The CDR3 DNA sequence: TGTGCCAGCAGCGATCGGCAGCTTCTCTATGGCTACACCTTC.

V gene TRBV6-1 combines with J gene TRBJ1-5; D is perhaps TRBD1 (5 bases). With 0 bases removed from V and 3 bases from J, the gap between germline ends came to 12 bases. There are 16 residues in the CDR3. From germline, CDR1 is MNHNS and CDR2 SASEGT. CDR3 DNA sequence: TGTGCCAGCAGTGAAGCGAGATACAGGTCCAATCAGCCCCAGCATTTT. It is translated as CASSEARYRSNQPQHF.